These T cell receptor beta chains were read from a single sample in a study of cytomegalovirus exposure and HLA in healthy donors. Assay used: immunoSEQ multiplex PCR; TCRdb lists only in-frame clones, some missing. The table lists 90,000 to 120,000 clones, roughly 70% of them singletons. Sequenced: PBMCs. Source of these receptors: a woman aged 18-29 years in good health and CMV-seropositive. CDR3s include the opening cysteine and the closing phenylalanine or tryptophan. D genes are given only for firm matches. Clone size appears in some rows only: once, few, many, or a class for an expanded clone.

CDR3: CASSERAGGSYPVDTQYF
DNA: TGTGCCAGCAGTGAAAGGGCAGGGGGGTCCTACCCCGTGGATACGCAGTATTTT
size: NA
J: TRBJ2-3
V: TRBV6-4
D: NA

CDR3: CASRLGQGEDTQYF
DNA: TGTGCCAGCAGGTTAGGACAGGGGGAAGATACGCAGTATTTT
size: NA
J: TRBJ2-3
V: TRBV5-4
D: TRBD1

CDR3: CASSLAQALYSNQPQHF
DNA: TGTGCCAGTAGTTTGGCGCAGGCGCTGTATAGCAATCAGCCCCAGCATTTT
size: once
J: TRBJ1-5
V: TRBV19
D: NA

CDR3: CASSGTSGYEQYF
DNA: TGTGCCAGTAGTGGGACTAGCGGGTACGAGCAGTACTTC
size: NA
J: TRBJ2-7
V: TRBV19
D: TRBD2

CDR3: CSVEAASLNTGELFF
DNA: TGCAGCGTTGAAGCGGCTAGCCTGAACACCGGGGAGCTGTTTTTT
size: NA
J: TRBJ2-2
V: TRBV29-1
D: NA

CDR3: CASSPDPRAGLTNYGYTF
DNA: TGTGCCAGCAGCCCGGACCCGAGGGCCGGGTTGACTAACTATGGCTACACCTTC
size: NA
J: TRBJ1-2
V: TRBV7-3
D: NA

CDR3: CAWSRQGSDYGYTF
DNA: TGTGCCTGGAGCCGACAGGGAAGTGACTATGGCTACACCTTC
size: NA
J: TRBJ1-2
V: TRBV30
D: TRBD1

CDR3: CASSQEEWRTENAYEQYF
DNA: TGCGCCAGCAGCCAAGAAGAATGGCGGACAGAGAATGCTTACGAGCAGTACTTC
size: NA
J: TRBJ2-7
V: TRBV4-1
D: NA

CDR3: CASSPPGKGTYEQYF
DNA: TGTGCCAGCTCACCACCGGGCAAGGGGACCTACGAGCAGTACTTC
size: NA
J: TRBJ2-7
V: TRBV18
D: NA

CDR3: CASSTPGGAGGYTF
DNA: TGTGCCAGCAGCACTCCGGGGGGGGCGGGTGGCTACACCTTC
size: few
J: TRBJ1-2
V: TRBV28
D: NA

CDR3: CASSGQVFSGNTIYF
DNA: TGTGCCAGCAGCGGGCAGGTATTCTCTGGAAACACCATATATTTT
size: NA
J: TRBJ1-3
V: TRBV7-9
D: NA

CDR3: CASSPTSARAQYF
DNA: TGTGCCAGCAGCCCGACTAGCGCAAGGGCCCAGTACTTC
size: NA
J: TRBJ2-5
V: TRBV6-5
D: TRBD2

CDR3: CAISGGGRETQYF
DNA: TGTGCCATCAGTGGAGGGGGCAGGGAGACCCAGTACTTC
size: NA
J: TRBJ2-5
V: TRBV10-3
D: TRBD1

CDR3: CSVVSGRSEQYF
DNA: TGCAGCGTTGTTAGCGGGAGAAGCGAGCAGTACTTC
size: few
J: TRBJ2-7
V: TRBV29-1
D: TRBD2

CDR3: CASSWAEGFTDTQYF
DNA: TGCGCCAGCAGCTGGGCCGAGGGTTTCACAGATACGCAGTATTTT
size: NA
J: TRBJ2-3
V: TRBV4-3
D: NA

CDR3: CASTHGSSYNSPLHF
DNA: TGTGCCAGCACCCACGGGAGCTCCTATAATTCACCCCTCCACTTT
size: few
J: TRBJ1-6
V: TRBV28
D: NA

CDR3: CASSTAPGLEMQFF
DNA: TGTGCCAGCAGCACAGCCCCGGGACTAGAAATGCAGTTCTTC
size: NA
J: TRBJ2-1
V: TRBV7-8
D: TRBD2

CDR3: CASSYHRGRDNSPLHF
DNA: TGTGCCAGCAGTTACCACAGGGGGCGGGATAATTCACCCCTCCACTTT
size: NA
J: TRBJ1-6
V: TRBV6-5
D: TRBD1

CDR3: CASSFWSALAGGPSDEQFF
DNA: TGTGCCAGCAGCTTTTGGAGCGCACTAGCGGGAGGGCCCTCGGATGAGCAGTTCTTC
size: NA
J: TRBJ2-1
V: TRBV12-1
D: NA

CDR3: CSVGSGEQFF
DNA: TGCAGCGTGGGATCGGGAGAGCAGTTCTTC
size: NA
J: TRBJ2-1
V: TRBV29-1
D: NA

CDR3: CASSQDPSREDTQYF
DNA: TGCGCCAGCAGCCAAGATCCCAGCAGGGAAGATACGCAGTATTTT
size: NA
J: TRBJ2-3
V: TRBV4-3
D: NA

CDR3: CASSNAGSHTDTQYF
DNA: TGTGCCAGCAGTAATGCGGGATCCCACACAGATACGCAGTATTTT
size: NA
J: TRBJ2-3
V: TRBV2
D: NA

CDR3: CAISVSGTGGLGGELFF
DNA: TGTGCCATCAGTGTCTCCGGGACAGGGGGCTTAGGCGGGGAGCTGTTTTTT
size: NA
J: TRBJ2-2
V: TRBV10-3
D: TRBD1

CDR3: CASSLSGTNTGELFF
DNA: TGTGCCAGCAGCCTTAGCGGGACGAACACCGGGGAGCTGTTTTTT
size: NA
J: TRBJ2-2
V: TRBV7-2
D: TRBD2

CDR3: CASSSPLRGLSYEQYF
DNA: TGTGCCAGCAGTTCCCCTTTGCGCGGACTCTCCTACGAGCAGTACTTC
size: NA
J: TRBJ2-7
V: TRBV27
D: NA

CDR3: CASSPQDYEQYF
DNA: TGTGCCAGCAGCCCCCAGGACTACGAGCAGTACTTC
size: NA
J: TRBJ2-7
V: TRBV5-4
D: NA

CDR3: CASSRTIRDREFF
DNA: TGTGCCAGCAGCCGAACCATCCGGGACAGGGAATTTTTT
size: NA
J: TRBJ2-2
V: TRBV7-2
D: TRBD1

CDR3: CASSIRAGGDNEQFF
DNA: TGTGCCAGCAGCATTCGAGCGGGAGGCGACAATGAGCAGTTCTTC
size: NA
J: TRBJ2-1
V: TRBV5-6
D: TRBD2

CDR3: CASSTNSNQPQHF
DNA: TGTGCCAGCAGTACAAATAGCAATCAGCCCCAGCATTTT
size: NA
J: TRBJ1-5
V: TRBV6-4
D: NA

CDR3: CASSLGILAGESDEQFF
DNA: TGTGCCAGCAGCTTAGGTATCCTAGCGGGAGAAAGCGATGAGCAGTTCTTC
size: few
J: TRBJ2-1
V: TRBV11-2
D: TRBD2

CDR3: CAWSGPRTINTEAFF
DNA: TGTGCCTGGAGTGGACCCCGGACAATTAACACTGAAGCTTTCTTT
size: NA
J: TRBJ1-1
V: TRBV30
D: NA

CDR3: CASSLVAGVSFF
DNA: TGTGCCAGCAGCTTAGTAGCGGGAGTGTCGTTCTTC
size: few
J: TRBJ2-1
V: TRBV11-2
D: TRBD2

CDR3: CASSHPGLYNEQFF
DNA: TGCGCCAGCAGCCATCCGGGACTATACAATGAGCAGTTCTTC
size: NA
J: TRBJ2-1
V: TRBV4-3
D: TRBD2

CDR3: CASSLTLLSYNEQFF
DNA: TGCGCCAGCAGCCTTACATTATTATCCTACAATGAGCAGTTCTTC
size: once
J: TRBJ2-1
V: TRBV4-3
D: NA

CDR3: CASSAEYEQYF
DNA: TGTGCCAGCAGCGCCGAGTACGAGCAGTACTTC
size: NA
J: TRBJ2-7
V: TRBV7-2
D: NA

CDR3: CASRTGGAGANVLTF
DNA: TGTGCCAGCAGGACAGGGGGAGCTGGGGCCAACGTCCTGACTTTC
size: NA
J: TRBJ2-6
V: TRBV6-1
D: TRBD1

CDR3: CASSPGESNSPLHF
DNA: TGCGCCAGCAGCCCGGGGGAAAGTAATTCACCCCTCCACTTT
size: NA
J: TRBJ1-6
V: TRBV5-1
D: NA